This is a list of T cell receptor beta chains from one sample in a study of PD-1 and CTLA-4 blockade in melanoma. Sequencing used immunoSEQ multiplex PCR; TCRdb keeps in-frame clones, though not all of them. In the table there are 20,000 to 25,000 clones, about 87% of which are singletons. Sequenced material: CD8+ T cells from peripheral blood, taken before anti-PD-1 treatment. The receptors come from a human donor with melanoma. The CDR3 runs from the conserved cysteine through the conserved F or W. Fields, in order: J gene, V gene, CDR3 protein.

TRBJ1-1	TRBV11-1	CASSWGQMNTEAFF
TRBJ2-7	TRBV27	CASSDRGHEQYF
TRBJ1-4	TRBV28	CASSPGQLNEKLFF
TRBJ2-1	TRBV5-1	CASSLASGGLYNEQFF
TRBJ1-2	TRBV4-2	CASSQEYRGYYGYTF
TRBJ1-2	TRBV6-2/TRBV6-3	CASSRTGDGYTF
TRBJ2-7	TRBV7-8	CASSLKGDEQYF
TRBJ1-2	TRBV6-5	CASSPRGFTGYTF
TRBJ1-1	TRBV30	CAWHANTEAFF
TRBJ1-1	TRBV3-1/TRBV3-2	CASSPAPAGSQAFF
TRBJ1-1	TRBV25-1	CASSPGDDAFF
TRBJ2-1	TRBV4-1	CASSQGGGGNEQFF
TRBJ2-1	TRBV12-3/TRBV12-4	CASSSRTYEQFF
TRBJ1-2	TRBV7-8	CASSPRDRDDYGYTF
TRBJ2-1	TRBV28	CASSATGGSYNEQFF
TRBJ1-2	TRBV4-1	CASSQMPGQVAIHGYTF
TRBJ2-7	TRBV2	CASTRAYEQYF
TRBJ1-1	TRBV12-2	CASRLGEMNTEAFF
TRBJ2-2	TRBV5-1	CASSLNSGGLFTGELFF
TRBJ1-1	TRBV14	CASSQNHGHWNTEAFF
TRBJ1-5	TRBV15	CATSKGRGGQPQHF
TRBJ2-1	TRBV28	CASILRGAPTVSNEQFF
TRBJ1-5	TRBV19	CASSTHPGDQPQHF
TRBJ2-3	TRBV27	CASSPSTETDTQYF
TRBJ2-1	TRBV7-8	CASSLALHNEQFF
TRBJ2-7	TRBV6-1	CASSDDQTYEQYF
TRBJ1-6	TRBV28	CASSWDRDNSPLHF
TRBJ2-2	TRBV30	CAWSVLVGELFF
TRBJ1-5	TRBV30	CAWSVLEGSQPQHF
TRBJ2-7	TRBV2	CASSRQDYPYEQYF
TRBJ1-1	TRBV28	CASSPPAGLNTEAFF
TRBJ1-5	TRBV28	CASSLRLGGTGPPQHF
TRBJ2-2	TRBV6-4	CASSDPTGTGELFF
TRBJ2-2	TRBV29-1	CSVEKGNTGELFF
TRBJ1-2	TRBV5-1	CASSLVRMTDYTF
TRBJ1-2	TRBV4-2	CASSQGGIYGYTF
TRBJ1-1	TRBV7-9	CASRFEGGRTEAFF